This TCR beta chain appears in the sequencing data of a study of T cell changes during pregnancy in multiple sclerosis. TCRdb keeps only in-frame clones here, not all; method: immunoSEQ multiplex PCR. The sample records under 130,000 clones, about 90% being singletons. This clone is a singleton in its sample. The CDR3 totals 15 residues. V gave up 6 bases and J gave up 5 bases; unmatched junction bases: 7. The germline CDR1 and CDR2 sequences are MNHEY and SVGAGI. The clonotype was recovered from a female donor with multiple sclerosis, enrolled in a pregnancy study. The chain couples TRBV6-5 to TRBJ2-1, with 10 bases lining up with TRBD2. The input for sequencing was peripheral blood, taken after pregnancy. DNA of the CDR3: TGTGCCAGCAGACTGGGACTAGCGACAAACAATGAGCAGTTCTTC. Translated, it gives CASRLGLATNNEQFF.